This passage covers 7 T cell receptor beta chains from one sample sequenced in a study of OX40 agonist ivuxolimab in advanced cancers. TCRdb's table, derived via immunoSEQ multiplex PCR, lists solely in-frame clones and lacks some. The sample has about 93,000 clones; around 94% are singletons. The sequences come from CD4+ or CD8+ T cells sorted from blood, collected in a trial of the OX40 agonist ivuxolimab. The receptor set was obtained from an adult with an advanced solid tumor such as melanoma, head and neck, liver or kidney cancer.

This clone has a single count. This chain links TRBV5-6 with TRBJ1-1; D possibly corresponds to TRBD1 (5 bases). Looked up from germline, CDR1 is SGHDT and CDR2 is YYEEEE. This CDR3 spans 13 amino acids. V lost 2 bases and J lost 5, with 10 bases in between. The CDR3 here is CASSFGEGTEAFF. CDR3 nucleotides: TGTGCCAGCAGCTTTGGGGAGGGGACTGAAGCTTTCTTT.

The chain links TRBV10-3 to TRBJ1-1, with D uncertain. Germline V gene data show CDR1 as ENHRY and CDR2 as SYGVKD. The length of the CDR3 is 12 residues. V gave up 9 bases and J gave up 1 base, with 9 bases separating them. In DNA form, the CDR3 reads TGTGCCATATCCGAGACGAACACTGAAGCTTTCTTT. Translated: CAISETNTEAFF.

V usage is TRBV27 and J usage is TRBJ2-1, with D unclear. This CDR3 comprises 12 residues. V was trimmed by 5 bases and J by 10 bases, leaving 12 bases between them. Germline-derived CDR1 and CDR2 are MNHEY and SMNVEV (reference sequence). The chain's CDR3 is CASSTRSEEQFF. CDR3 coding DNA: TGTGCCAGCAGTACACGGAGCGAAGAGCAGTTCTTC.

V is TRBV27 and J is TRBJ2-6; 7 positions agree with TRBD1. V trimming: 5 bases; J trimming: 3 bases; junction bases outside the gene matches: 4. Germline values: CDR1 MNHEY, CDR2 SMNVEV (reference sequence). This CDR3 is built from 15 residues. The CDR3 coding sequence is TGTGCCAGCAGTACAGGGGTCGGTGGGGCCAACGTCCTGACTTTC. It codes for CASSTGVGGANVLTF.

This chain links TRBV14 with TRBJ2-7; D unresolved. Per germline, CDR1 SGHDN and CDR2 FVKESK. The CDR3 has 15 residues. Between the trimmed V and J ends, which lost 3 bases and 7 bases, there was a span of 19 bases. The CDR3 region is CASSHSPNGRGEQYF. CDR3 DNA sequence: TGTGCCAGCAGCCATTCCCCGAATGGCCGTGGGGAGCAGTACTTC.

The chain couples TRBV11-2 to TRBJ2-5; 8 bases are a match to TRBD1. Germline V gives CDR1 SGHAT, CDR2 FQNNGV. The J segment lost 6 bases and the V segment lost 5 bases, leaving 5 bases of the junction unmatched. The CDR3 loop spans 13 amino acids. CDR3 in DNA: TGTGCCAGCAGCGTAGGACAGGGACAGACCCAGTACTTC. It is translated as CASSVGQGQTQYF. Combining the CDR3 with reference TRBV11-2 and TRBJ2-5 gives the whole variable domain EAGVAQSPRYKIIEKRQSVAFWCNPISGHATLYWYQQILGQGPKLLIQFQNNGVVDDSQLPKDRFSAERLKGVDSTLKIQPAKLEDSAVYLCASSVGQGQTQYFGPGTRLLVL.

The V call is TRBV27, the J call TRBJ2-1; no clear D gene. The germline V gene has CDR1 MNHEY and CDR2 SMNVEV (reference sequence). V was trimmed by 3 bases and J by 4 bases, leaving 7 bases between them. CDR3 length: 13 residues. CDR3 bases: TGTGCCAGCAGTTTCTCGCTTTACAATGAGCAGTTCTTC. This translates into CASSFSLYNEQFF.